This is a list of T cell receptor beta chains from one sample in a study of radiotherapy plus CTLA-4 blockade in lung cancer. The method was immunoSEQ multiplex PCR; TCRdb's version includes in-frame clones alone and lacks a portion of them. The table includes roughly 59,000 clones, about 70% detected once. Sequences were derived from peripheral blood, sampled from a patient treated with radiotherapy plus ipilimumab. The receptors were sampled from a human donor with non-small cell lung cancer whose response to radiotherapy plus ipilimumab could not be evaluated. Each CDR3 is given with its conserved first and last residue. The order of the fields is D gene, clone size, J gene, CDR3 length, V gene, CDR3 protein, CDR3 DNA. A D gene is named only where the DNA matches it firmly. The size entry is marked missing in some rows and otherwise reads once, few, many or a size class.

D: TRBD1; size: NA; J: TRBJ2-6; length: 17; V: TRBV7-3; CDR3: CASSPGQVHSGANVLTF; DNA: TGTGCCAGCAGCCCCGGACAGGTCCACTCTGGGGCCAACGTCCTGACTTTC
D: TRBD2; size: NA; J: TRBJ2-5; length: 13; V: TRBV9; CDR3: CASNPSGEETQYF; DNA: TGTGCCAGCAACCCTAGCGGGGAAGAGACCCAGTACTTC
D: NA; size: NA; J: TRBJ2-2; length: 12; V: TRBV29-1; CDR3: CSVATFTGELFF; DNA: TGCAGCGTTGCGACATTCACCGGGGAGCTGTTTTTT
D: TRBD1; size: few; J: TRBJ2-1; length: 15; V: TRBV5-4; CDR3: CASSPGDRGTNEQFF; DNA: TGTGCCAGCAGCCCGGGGGACAGGGGGACTAATGAGCAGTTCTTC
D: TRBD2; size: NA; J: TRBJ2-1; length: 16; V: TRBV14; CDR3: CASSQIAGGRYNEQFF; DNA: TGTGCCAGCAGCCAAATAGCGGGAGGCCGCTACAATGAGCAGTTCTTC
D: NA; size: few; J: TRBJ2-3; length: 13; V: TRBV7-2; CDR3: CASSYRATDTQYF; DNA: TGTGCCAGCAGCTACCGAGCCACAGATACGCAGTATTTT
D: TRBD2; size: NA; J: TRBJ2-5; length: 16; V: TRBV6-4; CDR3: CASSDGVAGVQETQYF; DNA: TGTGCCAGCAGTGACGGAGTAGCGGGGGTTCAAGAGACCCAGTACTTC
D: NA; size: NA; J: TRBJ2-1; length: 13; V: TRBV19; CDR3: CATSGVSYNEQFF; DNA: TGTGCCACCTCGGGAGTCTCCTACAATGAGCAGTTCTTC
D: NA; size: once; J: TRBJ1-2; length: 15; V: TRBV5-1; CDR3: CASSGSGRVNYGYTF; DNA: TGCGCCAGCAGCGGGAGCGGCAGAGTTAACTATGGCTACACCTTC
D: TRBD1; size: NA; J: TRBJ2-7; length: 15; V: TRBV10-3; CDR3: CAISESGQGAQEQYF; DNA: TGTGCCATCAGTGAGTCGGGACAGGGGGCGCAAGAGCAGTACTTC
D: NA; size: NA; J: TRBJ2-3; length: 14; V: TRBV5-1; CDR3: CASSPSGLGDTQYF; DNA: TGCGCCAGCAGCCCCAGCGGGTTGGGAGATACGCAGTATTTT
D: NA; size: NA; J: TRBJ1-5; length: 13; V: TRBV30; CDR3: CAWRNDRDQPQHF; DNA: TGTGCCTGGAGGAACGACCGGGATCAGCCCCAGCATTTT
D: NA; size: NA; J: TRBJ2-7; length: 13; V: TRBV5-4; CDR3: CASSSTGLYEQYF; DNA: TGTGCCAGCAGCTCGACCGGACTCTACGAGCAGTACTTC
D: TRBD2; size: NA; J: TRBJ2-1; length: 20; V: TRBV5-1; CDR3: CASSHPINILAGGPYNEQFF; DNA: TGCGCCAGCAGCCATCCAATAAATATACTAGCGGGAGGGCCCTACAATGAGCAGTTCTTC
D: NA; size: NA; J: TRBJ2-7; length: 14; V: TRBV6-1; CDR3: CASSDRGAGNEQYF; DNA: TGTGCCAGCAGTGACCGGGGGGCGGGCAACGAGCAGTACTTC
D: NA; size: NA; J: TRBJ2-3; length: 16; V: TRBV9; CDR3: CASRDPHRESTDTQYF; DNA: TGTGCCAGCAGAGATCCCCACAGGGAAAGCACAGATACGCAGTATTTT
D: TRBD1; size: NA; J: TRBJ1-2; length: 15; V: TRBV18; CDR3: CASSRGQGELYGYTF; DNA: TGTGCCAGCTCACGAGGACAGGGGGAGCTCTATGGCTACACCTTC
D: NA; size: few; J: TRBJ1-2; length: 13; V: TRBV30; CDR3: CAWTPGPNYGYTF; DNA: TGTGCCTGGACCCCGGGTCCTAACTATGGCTACACCTTC
D: NA; size: NA; J: TRBJ1-3; length: 15; V: TRBV5-1; CDR3: CASSSAGGYGNTIYF; DNA: TGCGCCAGCAGCTCGGCGGGGGGATACGGAAACACCATATATTTT
D: NA; size: NA; J: TRBJ2-5; length: 16; V: TRBV6-1; CDR3: CASSEMVGGVGETQYF; DNA: TGTGCCAGCAGTGAAATGGTCGGAGGGGTGGGGGAGACCCAGTACTTC
D: NA; size: once; J: TRBJ1-1; length: 14; V: TRBV4-1; CDR3: CASSQDRDNGEAFF; DNA: TGCGCCAGCAGCCAAGACCGGGACAACGGCGAAGCTTTCTTT
D: NA; size: NA; J: TRBJ1-2; length: 16; V: TRBV4-3; CDR3: CASSQSRTGFNYGYTF; DNA: TGCGCCAGCAGCCAATCCAGAACAGGGTTTAACTATGGCTACACCTTC
D: TRBD1; size: NA; J: TRBJ1-1; length: 15; V: TRBV7-2; CDR3: CASSPGGTGSTEAFF; DNA: TGTGCCAGCAGCCCAGGCGGGACAGGGAGCACTGAAGCTTTCTTT
D: NA; size: NA; J: TRBJ2-1; length: 12; V: TRBV13; CDR3: CASSLVAGEQFF; DNA: TGTGCCAGCAGCTTAGTAGCTGGTGAGCAGTTCTTC
D: NA; size: once; J: TRBJ1-5; length: 15; V: TRBV5-1; CDR3: CASSADGGGNQPQHF; DNA: TGCGCCAGCAGCGCGGACGGGGGGGGCAATCAGCCCCAGCATTTT
D: TRBD1; size: once; J: TRBJ2-2; length: 15; V: TRBV11-2; CDR3: CASSFAGTGRGELFF; DNA: TGTGCCAGCAGCTTTGCCGGGACAGGGAGAGGGGAGCTGTTTTTT
D: NA; size: NA; J: TRBJ2-7; length: 12; V: TRBV6-1; CDR3: CASSHFMEEQYF; DNA: TGTGCCAGCAGTCATTTTATGGAGGAGCAGTACTTC
D: NA; size: NA; J: TRBJ1-2; length: 16; V: TRBV7-8; CDR3: CASSLELTGPNYGYTF; DNA: TGTGCCAGCAGCTTAGAGTTAACAGGCCCCAACTATGGCTACACCTTC
D: TRBD2; size: NA; J: TRBJ2-2; length: 15; V: TRBV7-8; CDR3: CASSLSGGVTGELFF; DNA: TGTGCCAGCAGCTTAAGCGGGGGGGTAACCGGGGAGCTGTTTTTT
D: NA; size: few; J: TRBJ1-6; length: 15; V: TRBV28; CDR3: CASSFYGGGYAPLHF; DNA: TGTGCCAGCAGTTTTTATGGGGGCGGGTACGCACCCCTCCACTTT
D: TRBD2; size: NA; J: TRBJ2-3; length: 16; V: TRBV9; CDR3: CASSTAAGRAGDTQYF; DNA: TGTGCCAGCTCAACCGCCGCGGGGAGGGCCGGAGATACGCAGTATTTT
D: TRBD1; size: NA; J: TRBJ2-7; length: 13; V: TRBV29-1; CDR3: CSVLDRGTYEQYF; DNA: TGCAGCGTACTGGACAGGGGGACCTACGAGCAGTACTTC
D: TRBD1; size: NA; J: TRBJ1-1; length: 14; V: TRBV19; CDR3: CASSTGTGGTEAFF; DNA: TGTGCCAGTAGTACCGGGACAGGGGGAACTGAAGCTTTCTTT
D: TRBD1; size: NA; J: TRBJ1-5; length: 15; V: TRBV9; CDR3: CASSAGTGSNQPQHF; DNA: TGTGCCAGCAGCGCCGGGACAGGGAGCAATCAGCCCCAGCATTTT
D: NA; size: NA; J: TRBJ2-3; length: 13; V: TRBV6-5; CDR3: CATKTGGTDTQYF; DNA: TGTGCCACTAAGACGGGGGGCACAGATACGCAGTATTTT
D: TRBD2; size: NA; J: TRBJ2-3; length: 15; V: TRBV7-3; CDR3: CASSSSGLAIDTQYF; DNA: TGTGCCAGCAGCTCCTCGGGACTAGCAATAGATACGCAGTATTTT
D: TRBD1; size: NA; J: TRBJ1-2; length: 17; V: TRBV4-2; CDR3: CASSLEMGQPTNYGYTF; DNA: TGTGCCAGCAGCCTGGAAATGGGACAGCCGACTAACTATGGCTACACCTTC
D: NA; size: NA; J: TRBJ1-4; length: 15; V: TRBV10-3; CDR3: CAISDGGATNEKLFF; DNA: TGTGCCATCAGTGATGGAGGGGCGACTAATGAAAAACTGTTTTTT
D: TRBD1; size: NA; J: TRBJ2-1; length: 15; V: TRBV28; CDR3: CASSGGTGFYNEQFF; DNA: TGTGCCAGCAGTGGCGGGACAGGGTTCTACAATGAGCAGTTCTTC
D: TRBD1; size: NA; J: TRBJ1-4; length: 17; V: TRBV29-1; CDR3: CSVPDGTGWGGGEKLFF; DNA: TGCAGCGTTCCCGACGGGACAGGGTGGGGTGGCGGTGAAAAACTGTTTTTT
D: NA; size: NA; J: TRBJ1-1; length: 14; V: TRBV28; CDR3: CASTRGGSNTEAFF; DNA: TGTGCCAGCACTCGCGGAGGGTCTAACACTGAAGCTTTCTTT
D: NA; size: NA; J: TRBJ1-1; length: 14; V: TRBV5-1; CDR3: CASSFGGDGGEAFF; DNA: TGCGCCAGCAGCTTTGGAGGAGACGGAGGTGAAGCTTTCTTT
D: TRBD2; size: many; J: TRBJ2-1; length: 15; V: TRBV7-2; CDR3: CASSAAGLAPYEQFF; DNA: TGTGCCAGCAGCGCAGCGGGATTGGCCCCATATGAGCAGTTCTTC
D: TRBD2; size: NA; J: TRBJ2-2; length: 15; V: TRBV7-3; CDR3: CASSWDYANTGELFF; DNA: TGTGCCAGCAGCTGGGACTACGCGAACACCGGGGAGCTGTTTTTT
D: NA; size: few; J: TRBJ1-3; length: 16; V: TRBV9; CDR3: CASSVAGGGSGNTIYF; DNA: TGTGCCAGCAGCGTAGCTGGGGGGGGCTCTGGAAACACCATATATTTT
D: NA; size: NA; J: TRBJ2-7; length: 11; V: TRBV29-1; CDR3: CSVEGTDEQYF; DNA: TGCAGCGTTGAAGGGACAGACGAGCAGTACTTC
D: NA; size: few; J: TRBJ1-1; length: 18; V: TRBV23-1; CDR3: CASSQSGREARIDTEAFF; DNA: TGCGCCAGCAGTCAATCGGGTAGAGAGGCAAGGATTGACACTGAAGCTTTCTTT
D: NA; size: NA; J: TRBJ2-7; length: 15; V: TRBV28; CDR3: CASSSDSRSSYEQYF; DNA: TGTGCCAGCAGTTCGGACTCCCGGAGCTCCTACGAGCAGTACTTC
D: NA; size: NA; J: TRBJ2-3; length: 14; V: TRBV5-1; CDR3: CATSRSGARDTQYF; DNA: TGCGCCACCTCCAGGAGTGGGGCCCGGGATACGCAGTATTTT
D: TRBD2; size: few; J: TRBJ2-1; length: 13; V: TRBV7-9; CDR3: CASSPGTSGDQFF; DNA: TGTGCCAGCAGCCCAGGGACTAGCGGGGATCAGTTCTTC
D: TRBD2; size: NA; J: TRBJ2-7; length: 18; V: TRBV13; CDR3: CASSAPGLAGGRSYEQYF; DNA: TGTGCCAGCAGCGCCCCGGGACTAGCGGGAGGCCGCTCCTACGAGCAGTACTTC
D: NA; size: NA; J: TRBJ2-3; length: 14; V: TRBV5-1; CDR3: CASSLWGVRDTQYF; DNA: TGCGCCAGCAGCTTGTGGGGGGTGAGAGATACGCAGTATTTT
D: TRBD1; size: NA; J: TRBJ2-1; length: 13; V: TRBV6-5; CDR3: CASSPGGQDKQFF; DNA: TGTGCCAGCAGTCCCGGCGGACAGGACAAGCAGTTCTTC
D: TRBD2; size: NA; J: TRBJ2-7; length: 14; V: TRBV28; CDR3: CASSPLWEGREQYF; DNA: TGTGCCAGCAGCCCCCTGTGGGAGGGTCGGGAGCAGTACTTC
D: NA; size: NA; J: TRBJ1-1; length: 14; V: TRBV18; CDR3: CASSPVGRVTEAFF; DNA: TGTGCCAGCTCACCAGTCGGGAGGGTGACTGAAGCTTTCTTT
D: NA; size: NA; J: TRBJ1-2; length: 12; V: TRBV29-1; CDR3: CSVDGGMYGYTF; DNA: TGCAGCGTTGACGGCGGAATGTATGGCTACACCTTC
D: TRBD1; size: NA; J: TRBJ2-7; length: 16; V: TRBV7-9; CDR3: CASSLGLGQGLHEQYF; DNA: TGTGCCAGCAGCTTAGGGTTGGGACAGGGTCTCCACGAGCAGTACTTC
D: NA; size: NA; J: TRBJ2-3; length: 16; V: TRBV7-2; CDR3: CASSRTGTQGGDTQYF; DNA: TGTGCCAGCAGCCGGACCGGGACTCAGGGCGGAGATACGCAGTATTTT